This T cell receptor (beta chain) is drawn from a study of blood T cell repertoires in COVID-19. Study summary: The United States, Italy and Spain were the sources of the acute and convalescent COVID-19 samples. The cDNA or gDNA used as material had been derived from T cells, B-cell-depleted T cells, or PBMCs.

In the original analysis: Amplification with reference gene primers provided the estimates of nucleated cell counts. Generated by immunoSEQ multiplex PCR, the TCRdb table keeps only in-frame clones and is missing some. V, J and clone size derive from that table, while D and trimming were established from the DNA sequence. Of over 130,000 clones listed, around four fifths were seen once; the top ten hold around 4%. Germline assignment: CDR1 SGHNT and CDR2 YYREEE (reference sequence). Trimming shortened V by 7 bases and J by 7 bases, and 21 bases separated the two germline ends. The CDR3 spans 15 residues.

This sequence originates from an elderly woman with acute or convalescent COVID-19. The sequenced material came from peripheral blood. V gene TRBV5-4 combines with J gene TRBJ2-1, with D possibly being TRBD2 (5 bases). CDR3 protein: CASQAGFLGDNEQFF. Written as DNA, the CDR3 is TGTGCCAGCCAGGCGGGTTTCCTTGGGGATAATGAGCAGTTCTTC.